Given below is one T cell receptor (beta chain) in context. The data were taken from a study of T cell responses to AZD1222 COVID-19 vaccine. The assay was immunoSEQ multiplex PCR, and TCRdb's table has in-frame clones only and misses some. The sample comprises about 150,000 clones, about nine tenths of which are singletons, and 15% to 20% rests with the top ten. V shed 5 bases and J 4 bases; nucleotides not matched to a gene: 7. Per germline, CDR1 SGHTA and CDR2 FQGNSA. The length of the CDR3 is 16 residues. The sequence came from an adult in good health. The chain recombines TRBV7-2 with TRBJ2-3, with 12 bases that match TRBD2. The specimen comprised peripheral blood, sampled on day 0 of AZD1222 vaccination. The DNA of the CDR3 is TGTGCCAGCAGCCCAGGGACTAGCGGGTATTCAGATACGCAGTATTTT. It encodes CASSPGTSGYSDTQYF.